The source of this TCR beta chain is a study of cytomegalovirus exposure and HLA in healthy donors. Study details: Researchers found that about 82% of almost 400 genotyped donors fell within the Caucasian-associated ancestry cluster.

This PCR relied on a set of 60 Vbeta primers and 13 Jbeta primers. Some clones are missing from TCRdb's copy, which holds only in-frame ones; the method was immunoSEQ multiplex PCR. The table records over 150,000 clones, 70% to 90% of them present only once. This clone was seen only once. Its antigen remains unidentified. Study conclusions and caveats: For most subjects, TCR beta sequences were reported to predict HLA-A and HLA-B alleles with accuracy. The classifier reportedly diagnosed cytomegalovirus status with high sensitivity and specificity.

Germline values: CDR1 SQVTM, CDR2 ANQGSEA. CDR3 length: 11 residues. Between the trimmed V and J ends, which lost 4 bases and 7 bases, there was a span of 7 bases. The chain uses TRBV29-1 and TRBJ1-4; D unclear. The source material was PBMCs. This receptor was obtained from a woman in her twenties or thirties in good health and CMV-seronegative. The CDR3 reads CSVGQVEKLFF. CDR3 nucleotide sequence: TGCAGCGTTGGCCAGGTTGAAAAACTGTTTTTT.